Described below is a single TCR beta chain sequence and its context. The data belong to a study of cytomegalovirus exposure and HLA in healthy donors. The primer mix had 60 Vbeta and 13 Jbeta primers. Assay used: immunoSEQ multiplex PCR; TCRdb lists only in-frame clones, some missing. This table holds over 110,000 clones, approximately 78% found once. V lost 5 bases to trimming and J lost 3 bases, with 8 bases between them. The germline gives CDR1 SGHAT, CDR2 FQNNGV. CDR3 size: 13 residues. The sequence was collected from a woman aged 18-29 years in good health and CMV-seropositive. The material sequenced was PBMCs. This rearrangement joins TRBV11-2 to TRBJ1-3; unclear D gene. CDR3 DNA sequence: TGTGCCAGCAGCCCACCGGTTGGAAACACCATATATTTT. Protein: CASSPPVGNTIYF.